Given below is one T cell receptor (beta chain) in context. This specimen comes from a study of blood T cell repertoires in COVID-19. On the study more broadly: COVID-19 samples, acute and convalescent, were from the United States, Italy and Spain. T cells, B-cell-depleted T cells, or PBMCs supplied cDNA or gDNA.

The V segment lost 1 base and the J segment 2 bases; nucleotides outside the gene matches: 3. Germline V gene sequence: CDR1 LGHDT, CDR2 YNNKEL (reference sequence). The length of the CDR3 is 15 residues. As processed by the authors: It was from reference gene primer amplification that nucleated cell counts were estimated. The table came from immunoSEQ multiplex PCR; TCRdb's copy has only in-frame clones and leaves some out. V and J calls plus clone size are reproduced from that table; the DNA served to infer D and trimming. In the table there are fewer than 250,000 clones, 80% to 90% of which are singletons.

This rearrangement joins TRBV3-1 (or the pseudogene TRBV3-2) to TRBJ2-7; TRBD2 agrees at 9 bases. Sequencing used peripheral blood. The receptor's source is a woman between 50 and 59 years old with acute or convalescent COVID-19. The CDR3 region is CASSQVAGEPYEQYF. CDR3 DNA sequence: TGTGCCAGCAGCCAAGTAGCGGGAGAGCCCTACGAGCAGTACTTC.